Listed below are T cell receptor beta chains from one sample, sequenced in a study. TCRdb independently ran MiXCR on the reads; one entry per CDR3 protein. Of around 15,000 distinct CDR3 sequences listed, around 34% are singletons. Specimen: blood. Receptor source: a human donor. CDR3s leave out the opening cysteine and the closing phenylalanine or tryptophan.

J,V,length,CDR3
TRBJ2-1,TRBV20-1,9,SARNPTEQF
TRBJ2-4,TRBV29-1,19,SVEDGGQQRGHTFTKNIQY
TRBJ2-5,TRBV4-3,11,ASSRGVQETQY
TRBJ2-2,TRBV29-1,12,SVTRDRATGELF
TRBJ2-5,TRBV7-9,13,ASSLVPRSQETQY
TRBJ2-5,TRBV4-3,10,ASSQDTETQY
TRBJ1-4,TRBV12-3/TRBV12-4,11,ASSLRVREKLF
TRBJ2-5,TRBV29-1,14,SVELAGGLGAETQY
TRBJ2-3,TRBV18,14,ASSPLGQGAPDTQY
TRBJ2-1,TRBV4-3,18,ASSQVALQLAGGPLNEQF
TRBJ2-7,TRBV20-1,13,SARVRGKSPSEQY
TRBJ2-1,TRBV4-3,16,ASSQVWFWDRGNNEQF
TRBJ2-1,TRBV4-2,13,ASSQEWREFDEQF
TRBJ2-7,TRBV20-1,15,SASSPRTSGRTHEQY
TRBJ1-2,TRBV4-2,15,ASSQDTPRGNNYGYT
TRBJ2-1,TRBV4-2,19,ASSSSISGRHGGKSYNEQF
TRBJ1-6,TRBV4-2,15,ASSPPPGVGYNSPLH
TRBJ1-1,TRBV29-1,11,SARGQLNTEAF
TRBJ2-1,TRBV29-1,9,SGRDLGEQF
TRBJ2-2,TRBV4-3,15,ASSHNTGTSGTGELF
TRBJ2-7,TRBV7-9,11,ASSLEGRGKQY
TRBJ2-7,TRBV20-1,12,SASSRETSYEQY
TRBJ1-5,TRBV4-3,13,ASSQDFRVSQPQH
TRBJ2-3,TRBV14,13,ASSLQAVSTDTQY
TRBJ2-7,TRBV11-2,10,ASRAAGYEQY
TRBJ2-5,TRBV4-3,14,ASSQVEQGLKETQY
TRBJ2-2,TRBV4-2,16,ASSQGRTSGTKTGELF
TRBJ2-3,TRBV28,11,ASRTQGMDEQY
TRBJ2-7,TRBV18,13,ASSPAGTGEYEQY
TRBJ2-1,TRBV4-3,14,ASSQDLSGRLNEQF
TRBJ2-3,TRBV29-1,13,SVGFGSGRTDTQY
TRBJ2-5,TRBV20-1,12,SDLAGGPGETQY
TRBJ1-1,TRBV5-1,12,ASSFQGGNTEAF
TRBJ2-7,TRBV29-1,13,SVELQGGSSYEQY
TRBJ1-3,TRBV29-1,10,SVVDSGNTIY
TRBJ2-3,TRBV6-6,14,ASSYSATRDLDTQY
TRBJ1-1,TRBV4-2,14,ASSPLGTGANTEAF
TRBJ2-1,TRBV4-3,12,ASSPGQKFNEQF
TRBJ2-6,TRBV4-3,12,ASSQCSGANVLT
TRBJ1-2,TRBV4-3,13,ASSQLGLTAYGYT
TRBJ1-6,TRBV30,13,AWTLGTGGDSPLH
TRBJ1-5,TRBV7-3,11,ASSSTNNSPQH
TRBJ1-5,TRBV4-3,13,ASSQDAGINQPQH
TRBJ1-4,TRBV4-3,14,ASSLNPALQNEKLF
TRBJ2-3,TRBV5-1,15,ASSMGTSGKGTDTQY
TRBJ2-7,TRBV4-2,11,ASSQANSYERY
TRBJ2-7,TRBV29-1,12,SVEAGRRGGEQY
TRBJ1-1,TRBV19,11,AWSDGGGTEAF
TRBJ2-1,TRBV5-1,15,ASSLGTGGVAYNEQF
TRBJ2-2,TRBV29-1,8,RPQLGELF
TRBJ2-2,TRBV4-3,13,ASSFTRSNTGELF
TRBJ2-3,TRBV29-1,12,SVPSGIGADTQY
TRBJ1-3,TRBV4-2,15,ASSQGDRAYYGYTIY